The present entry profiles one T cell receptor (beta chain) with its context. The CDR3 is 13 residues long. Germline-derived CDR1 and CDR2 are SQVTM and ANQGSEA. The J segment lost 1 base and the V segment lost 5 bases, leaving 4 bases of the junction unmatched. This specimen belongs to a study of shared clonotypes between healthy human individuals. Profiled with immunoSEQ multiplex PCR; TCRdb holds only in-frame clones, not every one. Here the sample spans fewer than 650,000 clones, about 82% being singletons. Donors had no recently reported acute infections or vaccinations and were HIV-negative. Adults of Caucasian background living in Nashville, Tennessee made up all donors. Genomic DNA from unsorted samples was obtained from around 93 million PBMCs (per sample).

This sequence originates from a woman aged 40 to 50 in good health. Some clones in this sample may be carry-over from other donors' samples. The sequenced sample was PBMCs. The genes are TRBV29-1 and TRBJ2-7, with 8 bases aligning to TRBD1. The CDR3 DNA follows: TGCAGCGTTACCGGGACAGGTTCCTACGAGCAGTACTTC. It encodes CSVTGTGSYEQYF.